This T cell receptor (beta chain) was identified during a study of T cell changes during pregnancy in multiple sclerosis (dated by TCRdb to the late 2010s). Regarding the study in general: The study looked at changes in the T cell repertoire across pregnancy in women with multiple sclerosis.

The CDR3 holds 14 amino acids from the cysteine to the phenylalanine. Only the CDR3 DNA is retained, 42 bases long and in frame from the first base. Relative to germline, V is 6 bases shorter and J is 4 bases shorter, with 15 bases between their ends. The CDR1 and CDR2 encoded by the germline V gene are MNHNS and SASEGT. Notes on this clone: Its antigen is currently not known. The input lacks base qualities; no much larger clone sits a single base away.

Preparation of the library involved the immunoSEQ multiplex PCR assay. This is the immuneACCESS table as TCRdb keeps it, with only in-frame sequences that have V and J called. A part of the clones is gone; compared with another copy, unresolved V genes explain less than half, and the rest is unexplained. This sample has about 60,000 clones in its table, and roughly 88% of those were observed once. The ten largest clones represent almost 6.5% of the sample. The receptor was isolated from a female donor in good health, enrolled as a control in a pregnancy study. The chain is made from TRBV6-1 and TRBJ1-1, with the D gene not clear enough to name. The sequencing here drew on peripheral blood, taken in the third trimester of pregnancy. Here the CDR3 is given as CASSLRVEGTEAFF. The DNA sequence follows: TGTGCCAGCAGCCTTAGGGTGGAGGGCACTGAAGCTTTCTTT.